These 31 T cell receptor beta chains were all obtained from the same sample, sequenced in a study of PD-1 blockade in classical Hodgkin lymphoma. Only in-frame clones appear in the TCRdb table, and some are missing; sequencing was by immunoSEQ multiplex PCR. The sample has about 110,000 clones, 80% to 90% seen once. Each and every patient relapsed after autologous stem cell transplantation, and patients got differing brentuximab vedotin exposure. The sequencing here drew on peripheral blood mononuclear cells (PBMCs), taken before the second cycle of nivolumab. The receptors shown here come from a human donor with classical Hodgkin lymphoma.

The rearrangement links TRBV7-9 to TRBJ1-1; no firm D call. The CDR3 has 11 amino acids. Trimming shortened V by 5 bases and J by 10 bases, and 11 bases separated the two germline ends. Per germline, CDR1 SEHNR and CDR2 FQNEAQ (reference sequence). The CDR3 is CASSETYRAFF. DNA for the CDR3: TGTGCCAGCAGCGAGACATATAGAGCTTTCTTT.

The DNA of the CDR3 is TGTGCCATCAGTGAGTCGGGGACTAGCGGGACAAGTAGAGATACGCAGTATTTT. Translation: CAISESGTSGTSRDTQYF. The rearrangement uses TRBV10-3 and TRBJ2-3; 13 nucleotides agree with TRBD2. Germline V gene data show CDR1 as ENHRY and CDR2 as SYGVKD. V lost 0 bases, J lost 5 bases, and 8 bases stayed unmatched. The CDR3 sequence is 18 residues long.

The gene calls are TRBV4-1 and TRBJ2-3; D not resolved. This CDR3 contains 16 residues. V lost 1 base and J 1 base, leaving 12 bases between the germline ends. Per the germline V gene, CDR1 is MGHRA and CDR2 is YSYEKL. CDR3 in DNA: TGCGCCAGCAGCCAAGGTCCCCCGGCCGGCACAGATACGCAGTATTTT. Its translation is CASSQGPPAGTDTQYF.

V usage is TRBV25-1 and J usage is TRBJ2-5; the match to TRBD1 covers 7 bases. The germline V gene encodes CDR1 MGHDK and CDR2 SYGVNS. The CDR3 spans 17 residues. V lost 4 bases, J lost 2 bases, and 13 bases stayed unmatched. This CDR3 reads CASSANTRTGVQETQYF. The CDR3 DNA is TGTGCCAGCAGTGCCAACACTAGGACAGGCGTTCAAGAGACCCAGTACTTC.

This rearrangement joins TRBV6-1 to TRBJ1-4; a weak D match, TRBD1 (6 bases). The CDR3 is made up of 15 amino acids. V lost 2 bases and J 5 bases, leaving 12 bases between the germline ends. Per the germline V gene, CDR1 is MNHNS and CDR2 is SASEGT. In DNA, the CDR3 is TGTGCCAGCAGTGAACTCAGGGGAGGCAATGAAAAACTGTTTTTT. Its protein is CASSELRGGNEKLFF.

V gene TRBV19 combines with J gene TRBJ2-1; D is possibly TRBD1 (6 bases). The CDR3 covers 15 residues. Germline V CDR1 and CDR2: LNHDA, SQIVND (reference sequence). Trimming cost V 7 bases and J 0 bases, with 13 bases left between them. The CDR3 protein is CASNRGQSSYNEQFF. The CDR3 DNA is TGTGCCAGTAATCGCGGACAGAGCTCCTACAATGAGCAGTTCTTC.

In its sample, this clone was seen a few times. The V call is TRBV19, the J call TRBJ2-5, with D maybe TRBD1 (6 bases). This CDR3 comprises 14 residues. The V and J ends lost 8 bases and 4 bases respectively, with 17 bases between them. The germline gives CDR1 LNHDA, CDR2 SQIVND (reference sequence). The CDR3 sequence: CASRDLQGTETQYF. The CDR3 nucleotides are TGTGCCAGTCGCGACCTACAGGGAACAGAGACCCAGTACTTC. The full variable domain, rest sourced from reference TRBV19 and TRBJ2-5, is DGGITQSPKYLFRKEGQNVTLSCEQNLNHDAMYWYRQDPGQGLRLIYYSQIVNDFQKGDIAEGYSVSREKKESFPLTVTSAQKNPTAFYLCASRDLQGTETQYFGPGTRLLVL.

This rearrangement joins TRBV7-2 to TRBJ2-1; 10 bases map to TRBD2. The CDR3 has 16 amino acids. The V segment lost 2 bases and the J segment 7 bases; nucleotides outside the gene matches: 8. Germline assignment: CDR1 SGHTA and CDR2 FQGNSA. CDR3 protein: CASSLIPTSGQNEQFF. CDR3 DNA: TGTGCCAGCAGCTTAATCCCGACTAGCGGGCAGAATGAGCAGTTCTTC.

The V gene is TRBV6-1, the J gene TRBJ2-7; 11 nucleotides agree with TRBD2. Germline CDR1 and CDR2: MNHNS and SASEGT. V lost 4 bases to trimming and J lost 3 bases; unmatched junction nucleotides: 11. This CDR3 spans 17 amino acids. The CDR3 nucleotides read TGTGCCAGCAGTGCAAGCGGAAGTAGCGGGAGGGTCTACGAGCAGTACTTC. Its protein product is CASSASGSSGRVYEQYF.

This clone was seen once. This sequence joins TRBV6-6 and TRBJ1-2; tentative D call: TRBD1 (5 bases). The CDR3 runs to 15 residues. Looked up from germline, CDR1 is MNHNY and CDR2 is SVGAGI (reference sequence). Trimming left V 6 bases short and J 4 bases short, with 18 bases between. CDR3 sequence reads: CASSLRGEKIYGYTF. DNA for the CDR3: TGTGCCAGCAGCCTGCGGGGCGAAAAGATCTATGGCTACACCTTC.

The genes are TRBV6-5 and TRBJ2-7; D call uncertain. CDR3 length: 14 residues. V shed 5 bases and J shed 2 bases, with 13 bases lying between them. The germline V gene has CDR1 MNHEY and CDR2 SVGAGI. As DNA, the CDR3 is TGTGCCAGCAGTGAATTTGGCAACACCTACGAGCAGTACTTC. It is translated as CASSEFGNTYEQYF.

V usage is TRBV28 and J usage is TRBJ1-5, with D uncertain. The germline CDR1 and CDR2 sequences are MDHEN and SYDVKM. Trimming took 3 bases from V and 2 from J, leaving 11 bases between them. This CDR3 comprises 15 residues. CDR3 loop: CASSFSLSGNQPQHF. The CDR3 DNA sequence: TGTGCCAGCAGTTTTTCGTTATCGGGCAATCAGCCCCAGCATTTT.

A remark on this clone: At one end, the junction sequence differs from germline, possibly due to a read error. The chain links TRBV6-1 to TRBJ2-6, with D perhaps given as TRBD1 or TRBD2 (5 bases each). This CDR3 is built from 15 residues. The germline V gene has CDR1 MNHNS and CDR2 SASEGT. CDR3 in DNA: TGTGCCAGCAGTGACCCGGGGATCGGGGCCAACGTCCGGACTTTC. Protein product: CASSDPGIGANVRTF.

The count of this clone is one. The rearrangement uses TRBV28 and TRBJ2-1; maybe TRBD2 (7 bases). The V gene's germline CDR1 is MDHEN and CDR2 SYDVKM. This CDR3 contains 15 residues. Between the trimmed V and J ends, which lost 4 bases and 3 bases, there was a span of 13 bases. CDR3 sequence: CASSWRGGGYNEQFF. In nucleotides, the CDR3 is TGTGCCAGCAGTTGGAGGGGGGGCGGCTACAATGAGCAGTTCTTC.

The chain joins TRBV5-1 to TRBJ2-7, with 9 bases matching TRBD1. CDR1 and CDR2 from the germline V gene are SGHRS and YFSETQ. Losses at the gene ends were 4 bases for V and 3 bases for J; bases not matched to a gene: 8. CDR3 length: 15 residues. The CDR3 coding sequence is TGCGCCAGCAGCCGGGTACAGGGGGCCGGCTACGAGCAGTACTTC. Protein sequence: CASSRVQGAGYEQYF.

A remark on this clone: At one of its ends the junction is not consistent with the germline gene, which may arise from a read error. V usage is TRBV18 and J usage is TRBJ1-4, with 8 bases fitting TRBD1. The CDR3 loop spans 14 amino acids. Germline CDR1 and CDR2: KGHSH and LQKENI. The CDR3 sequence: CASSPQGGSEKLFF. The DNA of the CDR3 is TGTGCCAGCTCCCCACAGGGGGGTAGTGAAAAACTGTTTTTT.

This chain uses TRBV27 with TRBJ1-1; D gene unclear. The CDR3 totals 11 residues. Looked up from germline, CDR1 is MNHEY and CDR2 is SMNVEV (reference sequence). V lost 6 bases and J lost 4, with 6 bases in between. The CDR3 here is CASRRSTEAFF. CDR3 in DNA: TGTGCCAGCAGACGAAGCACTGAAGCTTTCTTT.

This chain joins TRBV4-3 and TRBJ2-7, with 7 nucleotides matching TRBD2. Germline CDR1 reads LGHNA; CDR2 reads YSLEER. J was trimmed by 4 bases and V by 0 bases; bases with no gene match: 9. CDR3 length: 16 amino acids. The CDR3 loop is CASSQDRASGFYEQYF. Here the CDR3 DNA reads TGCGCCAGCAGCCAAGATAGGGCTAGCGGCTTTTACGAGCAGTACTTC.

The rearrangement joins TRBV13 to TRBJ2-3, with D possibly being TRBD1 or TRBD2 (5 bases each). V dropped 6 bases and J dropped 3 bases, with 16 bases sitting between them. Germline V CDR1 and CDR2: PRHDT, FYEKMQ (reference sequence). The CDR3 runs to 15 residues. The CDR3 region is CASSRDLGGTDTQYF. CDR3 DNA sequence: TGTGCCAGCAGTCGGGACCTCGGAGGAACAGATACGCAGTATTTT.

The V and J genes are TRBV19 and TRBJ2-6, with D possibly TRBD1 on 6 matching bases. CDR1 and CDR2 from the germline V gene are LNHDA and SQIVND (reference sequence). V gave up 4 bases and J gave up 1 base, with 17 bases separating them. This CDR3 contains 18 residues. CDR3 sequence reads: CASSTYRVRGSGANVLTF. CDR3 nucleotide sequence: TGTGCCAGTAGTACGTACAGGGTGAGGGGATCTGGGGCCAACGTCCTGACTTTC.

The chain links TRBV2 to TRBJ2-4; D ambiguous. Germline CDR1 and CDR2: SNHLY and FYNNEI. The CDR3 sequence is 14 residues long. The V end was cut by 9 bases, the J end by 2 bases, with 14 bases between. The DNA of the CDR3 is TGTGCCAGTGAGGCCGAAGGACCCAAAAACATTCAGTACTTC. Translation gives CASEAEGPKNIQYF.

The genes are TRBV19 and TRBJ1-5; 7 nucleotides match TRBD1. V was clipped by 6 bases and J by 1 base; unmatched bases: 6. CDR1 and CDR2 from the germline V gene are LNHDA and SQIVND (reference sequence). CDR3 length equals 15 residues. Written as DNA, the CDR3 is TGTGCCAGTAGCACGACAGGGCTGAGCAATCAGCCCCAGCATTTT. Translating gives CASSTTGLSNQPQHF.

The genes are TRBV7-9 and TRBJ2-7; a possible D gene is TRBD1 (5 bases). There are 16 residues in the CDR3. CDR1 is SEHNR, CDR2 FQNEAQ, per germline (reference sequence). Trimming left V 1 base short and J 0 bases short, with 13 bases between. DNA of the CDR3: TGTGCCAGCAGCTTAGGTAACAGGAACCCCTCCTACGAGCAGTACTTC. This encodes CASSLGNRNPSYEQYF.

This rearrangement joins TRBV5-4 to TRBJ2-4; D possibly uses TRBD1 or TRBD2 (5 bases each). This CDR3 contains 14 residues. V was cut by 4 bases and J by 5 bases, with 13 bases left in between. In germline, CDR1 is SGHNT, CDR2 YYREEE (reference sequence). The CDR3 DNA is TGTGCCAGCAGCGGAACAGGACTCGAAAACATTCAGTACTTC. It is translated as CASSGTGLENIQYF.

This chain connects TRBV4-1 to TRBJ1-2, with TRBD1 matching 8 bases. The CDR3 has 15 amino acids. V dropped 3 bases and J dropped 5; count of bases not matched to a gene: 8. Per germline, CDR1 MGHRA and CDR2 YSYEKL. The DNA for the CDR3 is TGCGCCAGCAGCCACCCGACAGGGGTAGGATATGGCTACACCTTC. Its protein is CASSHPTGVGYGYTF.

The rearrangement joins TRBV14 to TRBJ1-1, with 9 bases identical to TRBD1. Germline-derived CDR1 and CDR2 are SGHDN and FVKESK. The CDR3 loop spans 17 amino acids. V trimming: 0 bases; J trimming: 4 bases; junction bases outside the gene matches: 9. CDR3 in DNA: TGTGCCAGCAGCCAAGACCGATTGGACAGGGGTCGCACTGAAGCTTTCTTT. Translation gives CASSQDRLDRGRTEAFF.

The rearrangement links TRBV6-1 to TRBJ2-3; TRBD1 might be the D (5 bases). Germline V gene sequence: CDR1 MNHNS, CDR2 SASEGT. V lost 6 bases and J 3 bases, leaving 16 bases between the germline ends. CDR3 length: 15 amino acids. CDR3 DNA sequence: TGTGCCAGCAGCCCTCAGGGCAGGCGAACAGATACGCAGTATTTT. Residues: CASSPQGRRTDTQYF.

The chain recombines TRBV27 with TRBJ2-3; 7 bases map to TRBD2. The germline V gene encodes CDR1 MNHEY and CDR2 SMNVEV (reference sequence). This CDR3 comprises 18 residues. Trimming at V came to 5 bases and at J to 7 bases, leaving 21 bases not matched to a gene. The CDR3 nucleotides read TGTGCCAGCAGTATAGGGGCGGGAGCGTACGGGGGTGTGAATACGCAGTATTTT. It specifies CASSIGAGAYGGVNTQYF.

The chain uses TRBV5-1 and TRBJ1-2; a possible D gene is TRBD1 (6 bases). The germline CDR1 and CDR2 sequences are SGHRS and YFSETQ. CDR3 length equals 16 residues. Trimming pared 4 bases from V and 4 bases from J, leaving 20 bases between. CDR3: CASSPTQNRVAYGYTF. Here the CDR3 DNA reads TGCGCCAGCAGCCCCACCCAGAACAGGGTAGCCTATGGCTACACCTTC.

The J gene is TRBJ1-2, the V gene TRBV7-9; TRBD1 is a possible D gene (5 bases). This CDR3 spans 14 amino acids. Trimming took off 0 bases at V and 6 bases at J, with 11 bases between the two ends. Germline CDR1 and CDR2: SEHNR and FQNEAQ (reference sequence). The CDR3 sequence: CASSLAQGVDGYTF. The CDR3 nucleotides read TGTGCCAGCAGCTTAGCGCAAGGGGTTGATGGCTACACCTTC.

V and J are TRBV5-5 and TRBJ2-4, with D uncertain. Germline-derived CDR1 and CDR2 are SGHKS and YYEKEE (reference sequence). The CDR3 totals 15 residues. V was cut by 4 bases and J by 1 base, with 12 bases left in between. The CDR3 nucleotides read TGTGCCAGCAGCCGGACCCTCGGGGCCAAAAACATTCAGTACTTC. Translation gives CASSRTLGAKNIQYF.